This passage covers 6 T cell receptor beta chains from one sample sequenced in a study of cytomegalovirus exposure and HLA in healthy donors. PCR used 60 Vbeta primers and 13 Jbeta primers. Here immunoSEQ multiplex PCR was the method, and the copy in TCRdb shows in-frame clones only, minus some. Found here are approximately 170,000 clones, approximately 71% of them singletons; the top ten hold more than 4%. Sequencing was done on a sample of PBMCs. Receptors originate from a male donor in good health and CMV-seronegative.

This chain joins TRBV28 and TRBJ2-7, with 9 bases identical to TRBD1. After removal of 6 bases from V and 4 bases from J, the junction contained 7 bases not matched to a gene. Germline V CDR1 and CDR2: MDHEN, SYDVKM. The CDR3 is 14 amino acids. In DNA form, the CDR3 reads TGTGCCAGCAGGGGGACAGGGAGGAGTTACGAGCAGTACTTC. It translates to CASRGTGRSYEQYF.

V and J are TRBV4-3 and TRBJ2-1; TRBD2 matches at 9 bases. Germline CDR1 reads LGHNA; CDR2 reads YSLEER. V lost 1 base, J lost 6 bases, and 1 base stayed unmatched. This CDR3 has 14 residues. This CDR3 is CASSQGLAVNEQFF. In DNA, the CDR3 is TGCGCCAGCAGCCAAGGACTAGCGGTCAATGAGCAGTTCTTC.

The chain employs TRBV6-5 and TRBJ2-2, with a possible D match to TRBD1 (6 bases). V was clipped by 5 bases and J by 2 bases, with 12 bases between them. The CDR3 consists of 15 residues. From germline, CDR1 is MNHEY and CDR2 SVGAGI. CDR3 DNA sequence: TGTGCCAGCAGTCTCAGGGGTAGTAACACCGGGGAGCTGTTTTTT. Its protein product is CASSLRGSNTGELFF.

This clone was picked up one time. V gene TRBV4-1 combines with J gene TRBJ2-3; 9 bases agree with TRBD2. Germline CDR1 MGHRA, CDR2 YSYEKL. The V segment lost 1 base and the J segment 5 bases; nucleotides outside the gene matches: 10. The CDR3 covers 17 residues. The CDR3 spells CASSQVSGGQVGDTQYF. The CDR3 nucleotides read TGCGCCAGCAGCCAAGTAAGCGGGGGGCAGGTCGGAGATACGCAGTATTTT.

This clone was picked up one time. The J gene is TRBJ1-1, the V gene TRBV11-2; unclear D gene. CDR1 and CDR2 from the germline V gene are SGHAT and FQNNGV. The CDR3 consists of 13 residues. Trimming shortened V by 7 bases and J by 3 bases, and 12 bases separated the two germline ends. CDR3 sequence: CASKTGSDTEAFF. For the CDR3, the DNA is TGTGCCAGCAAGACCGGGTCGGACACTGAAGCTTTCTTT.

Only a few counts were recorded for this clone. The J gene is TRBJ2-7, the V gene TRBV28; unclear D gene. CDR1 and CDR2 from the germline V gene are MDHEN and SYDVKM. This CDR3 spans 15 amino acids. Trimming took off 2 bases at V and 0 bases at J, with 11 bases between the two ends. CDR3 region: CASSLGGQSSYEQYF. CDR3 in DNA: TGTGCCAGCAGTTTAGGCGGCCAGAGCTCCTACGAGCAGTACTTC.